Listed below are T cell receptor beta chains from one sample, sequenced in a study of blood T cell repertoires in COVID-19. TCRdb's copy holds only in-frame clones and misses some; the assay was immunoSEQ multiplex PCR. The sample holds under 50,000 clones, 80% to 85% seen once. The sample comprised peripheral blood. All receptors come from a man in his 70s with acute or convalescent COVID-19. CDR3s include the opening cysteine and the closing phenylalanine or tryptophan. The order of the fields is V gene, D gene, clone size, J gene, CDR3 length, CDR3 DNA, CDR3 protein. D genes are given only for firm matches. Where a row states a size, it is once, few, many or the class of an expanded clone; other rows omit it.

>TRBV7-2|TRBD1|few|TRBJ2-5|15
TGTGCCAGCAGCTCGGACAGGGGGCTCGTAGAGACCCAGTACTTC
CASSSDRGLVETQYF
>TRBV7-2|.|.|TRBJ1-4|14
TGTGCCAGCAGCGAACAGGCAACTAATGAAAAACTGTTTTTT
CASSEQATNEKLFF
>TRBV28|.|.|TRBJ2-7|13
TGTGCCAGCAGCCCCTCTCTTGGGCTCGAGCAGTACTTC
CASSPSLGLEQYF
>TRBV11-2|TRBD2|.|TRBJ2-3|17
TGTGCCAGCAGCTTAGGGTATAGCGGGTCCAGCACAGATACGCAGTATTTT
CASSLGYSGSSTDTQYF
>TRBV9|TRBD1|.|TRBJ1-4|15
TGTGCCAGCAGCGCGACCGGGACAGCTAATGAAAAACTGTTTTTT
CASSATGTANEKLFF
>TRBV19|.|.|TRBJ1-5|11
TGTGCCAGTAGTTCCTCGGGGCCCCAGCATTTT
CASSSSGPQHF
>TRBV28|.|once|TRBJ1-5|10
TGTGCCAGCGCGGGAGGGGGAAGGTATTTT
CASAGGGRYF
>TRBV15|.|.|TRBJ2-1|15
TGTGCCACCAGCAGAGGCCTGAGCTCCTACAATGAGCAGTTCTTC
CATSRGLSSYNEQFF
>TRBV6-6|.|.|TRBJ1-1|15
TGTGCCAGCAGTTACTTGGCCCAGGGGACCACTGAAGCTTTCTTT
CASSYLAQGTTEAFF
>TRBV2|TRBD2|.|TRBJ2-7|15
TGTGCCAGCAGTGAACGGACTTCAGGGACTAGCGAAAAGTACTTC
CASSERTSGTSEKYF
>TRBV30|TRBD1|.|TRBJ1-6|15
TGTGCCTGGTCGGGACAGTCATTCTATAATTCACCCCTCCACTTT
CAWSGQSFYNSPLHF
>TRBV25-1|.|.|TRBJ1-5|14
TGTGCCAGCAGTTCCGCAGGGGGCAATCAGCCCCAGCATTTT
CASSSAGGNQPQHF
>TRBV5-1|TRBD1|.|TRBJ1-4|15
TGCGCCAGCAGCCAGACAGGGACGACTAATGAAAAACTGTTTTTT
CASSQTGTTNEKLFF
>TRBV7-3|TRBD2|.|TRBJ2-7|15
TGTGCCAGCAGCCCCGGACTAGCGGACTCCTACGAGCAGTACTTC
CASSPGLADSYEQYF
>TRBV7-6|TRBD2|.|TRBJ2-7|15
TGTGCCAGCAGCGAACAGGCGGGAGGGGGCTACGAGCAGTACTTC
CASSEQAGGGYEQYF
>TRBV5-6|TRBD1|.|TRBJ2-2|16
TGTGCCAGCAGCTTCTCGGGACAGGGTCGCGCCGGGGAGCTGTTTTTT
CASSFSGQGRAGELFF
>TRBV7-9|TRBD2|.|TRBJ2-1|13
TGTGCCAGCAGCCTCGGGGGGGGCTACCCGGGGTTCTTC
CASSLGGGYPGFF
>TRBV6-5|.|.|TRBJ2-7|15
TGTGCCAGCAGTCCGACCCGGGTCCTCTCCTACGAGCAGTACTTC
CASSPTRVLSYEQYF
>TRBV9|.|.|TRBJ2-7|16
TGTGCCAGCAGCGTAGGGGCCATGGACAGCTCCTACGAGCAGTACTTC
CASSVGAMDSSYEQYF
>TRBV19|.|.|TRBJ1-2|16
TGTGCCAGTAGTATAACCCCGACAGGAGCTAACTATGGCTACACCTTC
CASSITPTGANYGYTF
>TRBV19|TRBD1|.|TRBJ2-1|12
TGTGCCAGTAGTGACCGGGACAGGGACGAGTTCTTC
CASSDRDRDEFF
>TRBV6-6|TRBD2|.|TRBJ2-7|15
TGTGCCAGCACCATGGGACTAGCGGGGTCCTACGAGCAGTACTTC
CASTMGLAGSYEQYF
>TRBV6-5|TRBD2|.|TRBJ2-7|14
TGTGCCAGCAGTTCATTAGCGGGGGCCTACGAGCAGTACTTC
CASSSLAGAYEQYF
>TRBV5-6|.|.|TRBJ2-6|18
TGTGCCAGCAGCTCCCCTGGGGCAGGGGGGTCTGGGGCCAACGTCCTGACTTTC
CASSSPGAGGSGANVLTF
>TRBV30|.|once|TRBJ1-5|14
TGTGCCTGGGGCGTCGGGATGGGGAATCAGCCCCAGCATTTT
CAWGVGMGNQPQHF
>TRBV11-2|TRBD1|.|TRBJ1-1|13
TGTGCCAGCAGCTCACAGGGGGACACTGAAGCTTTCTTT
CASSSQGDTEAFF
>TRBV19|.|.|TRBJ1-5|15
TGTGCCAGTAGTATAGTTATCAGAAGCAATCAGCCCCAGCATTTT
CASSIVIRSNQPQHF
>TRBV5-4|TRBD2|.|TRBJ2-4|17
TGTGCCAGCAGCTCTTCAGTTAGCGGGAGAGGGATAGTCATTCAGTACTTC
CASSSSVSGRGIVIQYF
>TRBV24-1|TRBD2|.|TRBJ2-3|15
TGTGCCACCAGTGATTGGGTTAGCGGGACTTGGACGCAGTATTTT
CATSDWVSGTWTQYF
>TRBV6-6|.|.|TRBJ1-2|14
TGTGCCAGCAGTTACTCAGCCAGGGTCTATGGCTACACCTTC
CASSYSARVYGYTF
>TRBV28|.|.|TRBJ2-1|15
TGTGCCAGCAGCACCCGAGGACACGGAAACAATGAGCAGTTCTTC
CASSTRGHGNNEQFF
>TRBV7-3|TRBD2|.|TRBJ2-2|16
TGTGCCAGCAGCCCGAGTGGGACTATGACCACCGGGGAGCTGTTTTTT
CASSPSGTMTTGELFF
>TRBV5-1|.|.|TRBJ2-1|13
TGCGCCAGCAGCTTGGTACAGGGAAATGAGCAGTTCTTC
CASSLVQGNEQFF
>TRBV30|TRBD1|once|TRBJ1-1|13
TGTGCCTGGGGACAGGGGCTCAACACTGAAGCTTTCTTT
CAWGQGLNTEAFF
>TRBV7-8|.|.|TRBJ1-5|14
TGTGCCAGCAGCCTTCGACATGGCAATCAGCCCCAGCATTTT
CASSLRHGNQPQHF
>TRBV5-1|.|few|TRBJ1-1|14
TGCGCCAGCAGCTCGACAGCTCGGAACACTGAAGCTTTCTTT
CASSSTARNTEAFF
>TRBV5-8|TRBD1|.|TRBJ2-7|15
TGTGCCAGCAGCTTGGGGGGGACAGGGGTCTACGAGCAGTACTTC
CASSLGGTGVYEQYF
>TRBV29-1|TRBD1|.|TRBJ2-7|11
TGCAGCGTCGAGGGACAGTACGAGCAGTACTTC
CSVEGQYEQYF
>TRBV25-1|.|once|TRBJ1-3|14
TGTGCCAGCAGTGTTGGCAAACAGGAAAACACCATATATTTT
CASSVGKQENTIYF
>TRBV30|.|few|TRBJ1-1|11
TGTGCCTTGGAGTGGAACACTGAAGCTTTCTTT
CALEWNTEAFF